This is a list of T cell receptor beta chains from one sample in a study of cytomegalovirus exposure and HLA in healthy donors. Profiling relied on immunoSEQ multiplex PCR, and the TCRdb table lists in-frame clones only, not all of them. The data show around 150,000 clones, with 80% seen just once and about 1.3% held by the top ten. The sample was PBMCs. These TCRs come from a woman aged 50 to 60 in good health and CMV-seronegative. CDR3s leave out the opening cysteine and the closing phenylalanine or tryptophan. The order of the fields is J gene, D gene, V gene, CDR3 protein. The D gene is left open where the match is weak.

j_gene: TRBJ2-1; d_gene: TRBD1; v_gene: TRBV7-6; CDR3aa: ASSLTYPTGNGNEQF
j_gene: TRBJ1-1; d_gene: TRBD1; v_gene: TRBV28; CDR3aa: GVEQGSYTEAF
j_gene: TRBJ2-3; d_gene: TRBD2; v_gene: TRBV2; CDR3aa: ASIGLAGDTQY
j_gene: TRBJ2-2; d_gene: TRBD1; v_gene: TRBV5-4; CDR3aa: ASSAGTGGNTGELF
j_gene: TRBJ1-4; d_gene: NA; v_gene: TRBV6-6; CDR3aa: ASSPPQEKLF
j_gene: TRBJ1-1; d_gene: TRBD1; v_gene: TRBV28; CDR3aa: ASRKGQVNTEAF
j_gene: TRBJ1-1; d_gene: TRBD1; v_gene: TRBV15; CDR3aa: ATSRPPGQGGMNTEAF
j_gene: TRBJ2-7; d_gene: NA; v_gene: TRBV5-4; CDR3aa: ASSLASYEQY
j_gene: TRBJ2-7; d_gene: NA; v_gene: TRBV4-2; CDR3aa: ASSQGGEGSYEQY
j_gene: TRBJ1-2; d_gene: TRBD1; v_gene: TRBV5-4; CDR3aa: ASSLPLLTGGRYGYT
j_gene: TRBJ1-5; d_gene: TRBD1; v_gene: TRBV9; CDR3aa: ASSPGQGSNNQPQH
j_gene: TRBJ2-3; d_gene: TRBD1; v_gene: TRBV10-3; CDR3aa: AISGQGLGTDTQY
j_gene: TRBJ2-5; d_gene: NA; v_gene: TRBV7-6; CDR3aa: ASSTIGDQGTQY
j_gene: TRBJ2-6; d_gene: NA; v_gene: TRBV27; CDR3aa: ASTFLTPSGANVLT
j_gene: TRBJ1-4; d_gene: TRBD1; v_gene: TRBV6-5; CDR3aa: ASSPGTGDYEKLF
j_gene: TRBJ2-3; d_gene: TRBD2; v_gene: TRBV27; CDR3aa: ASSLSVSGSTDTQY
j_gene: TRBJ2-7; d_gene: TRBD1; v_gene: TRBV7-2; CDR3aa: ASSLRQGGYEQY
j_gene: TRBJ2-7; d_gene: NA; v_gene: TRBV27; CDR3aa: ASIQSKGGYEQY
j_gene: TRBJ1-2; d_gene: NA; v_gene: TRBV11-2; CDR3aa: ASSTTGRRGYT
j_gene: TRBJ1-2; d_gene: NA; v_gene: TRBV7-2; CDR3aa: ASSLREGYT
j_gene: TRBJ2-5; d_gene: NA; v_gene: TRBV10-3; CDR3aa: AISESLDGQRGETQY
j_gene: TRBJ1-1; d_gene: NA; v_gene: TRBV4-1; CDR3aa: ASSRTVSDTEAF
j_gene: TRBJ1-3; d_gene: NA; v_gene: TRBV9; CDR3aa: ASSVAGTNPGNTIY
j_gene: TRBJ1-1; d_gene: NA; v_gene: TRBV5-4; CDR3aa: ASSLGSITTEAF
j_gene: TRBJ2-7; d_gene: TRBD2; v_gene: TRBV7-2; CDR3aa: ASSPRTSVSYEQY
j_gene: TRBJ2-7; d_gene: TRBD1; v_gene: TRBV5-6; CDR3aa: ASSLRGQGYEQY
j_gene: TRBJ1-5; d_gene: NA; v_gene: TRBV19; CDR3aa: ASSISRVGNQPQH
j_gene: TRBJ2-7; d_gene: NA; v_gene: TRBV21-1; CDR3aa: ASSTNNRVEADEQY
j_gene: TRBJ2-7; d_gene: TRBD1; v_gene: TRBV4-2; CDR3aa: ASSQTTGAGVVYEQY
j_gene: TRBJ2-3; d_gene: TRBD1; v_gene: TRBV10-3; CDR3aa: AISSGTGNTDTQY
j_gene: TRBJ2-3; d_gene: TRBD1; v_gene: TRBV19; CDR3aa: ASSGTGGRTDTQY
j_gene: TRBJ2-3; d_gene: NA; v_gene: TRBV6-4; CDR3aa: ASSARGEMDTQY
j_gene: TRBJ2-5; d_gene: NA; v_gene: TRBV9; CDR3aa: ASSVADQETQY
j_gene: TRBJ2-7; d_gene: TRBD1; v_gene: TRBV28; CDR3aa: ASSLLGQGMEMYEQY
j_gene: TRBJ1-2; d_gene: TRBD1; v_gene: TRBV29-1; CDR3aa: SVDGDREEGYT